This TCR beta chain was captured in a study of CD8 T cells in ankylosing spondylitis. Study-level findings and limits: Disease-linked clones displayed a CD8+ phenotype and appeared relatively rarely in peripheral blood. From matched ankylosing spondylitis synovial fluid, disease-linked clones were reportedly recovered at significantly enriched levels.

This clonotype came up a few times. The antigen is unknown. From germline, CDR1 is SGHVS and CDR2 FQNEAQ. V lost 5 bases and J 3 bases, leaving 17 bases between the germline ends. This CDR3 is built from 15 residues. The TCR beta libraries were generated through quantitative 5'-RACE incorporating molecular barcodes. MiXCR, run by TCRdb on the 5' RACE reads, gives a single entry per CDR3 protein. The sample includes tens of thousands of distinct CDR3 sequences, 6% to 8% of them seen just once. The specimen sequenced was synovial fluid, either unsorted or a sorted T cell fraction (not recorded which). The genes are TRBV7-8 and TRBJ2-7; the D is unclear. The TCR comes from a male donor with ankylosing spondylitis. The CDR3 sequence: CASSPFPLPGYEQYF. CDR3 DNA: TGTGCCAGCAGCCCGTTCCCCCTCCCTGGCTACGAGCAGTACTTC.